This T cell receptor beta chain was captured by sequencing in a study of yellow fever vaccine responses in identical twins. Each CDR3 protein is one row after TCRdb ran MiXCR on the RT-PCR reads. The sample lists about 5,500 distinct CDR3 sequences; roughly 89% were seen once. The CDR3 has 12 amino acids. Per germline, CDR1 ENHRY and CDR2 SYGVKD. Trimming pared 8 bases from V and 3 bases from J, leaving 11 bases between. This material consisted of T cells from blood (PBMCs), unsorted or a sorted subset (not recorded which), taken before or after yellow fever vaccination (not recorded which). The genes are TRBV10-3 and TRBJ2-7, with a weak D call TRBD2 (6 bases). The clonotype originates from a woman between 18 and 30 years old who received the yellow fever vaccine. CDR3: CAIDPGGYEQYF. For the CDR3, the DNA is TGTGCCATCGATCCCGGGGGCTACGAGCAGTACTTC.